A selection of T cell receptor beta chains follows, all from one sample in a study of identical twins. TCRdb used MiXCR to reprocess the 5' RACE reads, holding one entry per CDR3 protein. The sample has approximately 490,000 distinct CDR3 sequences, about 22% seen once; the top ten hold 0.48%. In addition, the sample was reused for a study of yellow fever vaccine responses in identical twins.

The source material was CD4+ T cells sorted from blood. These receptors were collected from a woman between 18 and 29 years old in good health. The CDR3 runs from the conserved cysteine through the conserved F or W. The order of the fields is J gene, V gene, clone size, D gene, CDR3 protein, CDR3 DNA. A D gene is named only where the DNA matches it firmly. For some rows the clone size is stated as once, few or many, or as a class when expanded; others skip it.

J: TRBJ2-1; V: TRBV6-5; size: .; D: .; CDR3: CASSYLGNRAEQFF; DNA: TGTGCCAGCAGTTACTTAGGTAATCGCGCTGAGCAGTTCTTC
J: TRBJ1-1; V: TRBV5-1; size: .; D: .; CDR3: CASSRLGANTEAFF; DNA: TGCGCCAGCAGCCGATTGGGCGCGAACACTGAAGCTTTCTTT
J: TRBJ2-2; V: TRBV5-1; size: .; D: TRBD1; CDR3: CASSFGQEITGELFF; DNA: TGCGCCAGCAGCTTTGGACAGGAGATCACCGGGGAGCTGTTTTTT
J: TRBJ1-6; V: TRBV6-1; size: few; D: TRBD1; CDR3: CASNPNRGVNSPLHF; DNA: TGTGCCAGCAATCCCAACAGGGGAGTTAATTCACCCCTCCACTTT
J: TRBJ2-3; V: TRBV27; size: .; D: .; CDR3: CASSSQVGTDTQYF; DNA: TGTGCCAGCAGTTCCCAGGTGGGCACAGATACGCAGTATTTT
J: TRBJ2-5; V: TRBV9; size: few; D: .; CDR3: CASSVGQGLEETQYF; DNA: TGTGCCAGCAGCGTAGGTCAGGGGCTAGAAGAGACCCAGTACTTC
J: TRBJ2-3; V: TRBV10-3; size: few; D: .; CDR3: CAISGDSRGTDTQYF; DNA: TGTGCCATCAGTGGGGACTCCCGGGGCACAGATACGCAGTATTTT
J: TRBJ2-7; V: TRBV2; size: .; D: .; CDR3: CAIQGWGSYEQYF; DNA: TGTGCCATCCAGGGATGGGGCTCCTACGAGCAGTACTTC
J: TRBJ2-1; V: TRBV28; size: .; D: .; CDR3: CATGRRSEQFF; DNA: TGTGCCACCGGACGGAGGAGTGAGCAGTTCTTC
J: TRBJ2-2; V: TRBV27; size: .; D: .; CDR3: CASSSRRSTGELFF; DNA: TGTGCCAGCAGTTCCCGCAGGAGCACCGGGGAGCTGTTTTTT
J: TRBJ1-5; V: TRBV20-1; size: few; D: .; CDR3: CSVSWGSAQHF; DNA: TGCAGTGTGAGTTGGGGGTCCGCCCAGCATTTT
J: TRBJ1-6; V: TRBV29-1; size: few; D: .; CDR3: CSVAGTPNSPLHF; DNA: TGCAGCGTTGCAGGGACGCCTAATTCACCCCTCCACTTT
J: TRBJ2-3; V: TRBV7-7; size: many; D: .; CDR3: CASSVGLSTDTQYF; DNA: TGTGCCAGCAGCGTCGGACTCTCCACAGATACGCAGTATTTT
J: TRBJ2-5; V: TRBV15; size: once; D: TRBD2; CDR3: CATSATSGGETQYF; DNA: TGTGCCACCAGCGCCACTAGCGGGGGGGAGACCCAGTACTTC
J: TRBJ2-1; V: TRBV11-1; size: few; D: .; CDR3: CASTFGGRSRQFF; DNA: TGTGCCAGCACCTTTGGGGGGCGGTCCAGGCAGTTCTTC
J: TRBJ2-1; V: TRBV12-3/TRBV12-4; size: .; D: .; CDR3: CASSIRDSFRGQFF; DNA: TGTGCCAGCAGTATCCGGGACTCTTTTCGGGGGCAGTTCTTC